This T cell receptor beta chain is drawn from a study of Ad26.COV2.S vaccination and SARS-CoV-2 variants. Looking at the study overall: Ad26.COV2.S shots went into the muscle once or twice, 56 days apart.

Points on this clone: As yet, its antigen is unknown.

Germline lookup yields CDR1 PRHDT and CDR2 FYEKMQ (reference sequence). The CDR3 has 13 amino acids. V shed 4 bases and J shed 7 bases, with 14 bases lying between them. Treatment indicated: around 19 received Ad26.COV2.S at low or high dose, single or two shots; 5 received placebo; per-sample allocation not given. Material that was analyzed had been drawn on day 63 after the first vaccine or placebo injection. Expression of Wuhan-strain SARS-CoV-2 spike came from the Ad26 vector that formed the vaccine. Profiling relied on immunoSEQ multiplex PCR, and the TCRdb table lists in-frame clones only, not all of them. The sample lists more than 350,000 clones, 75% to 95% seen once, with about 12% in the top ten. Study-wide findings and caveats: Vaccine and placebo groups showed comparable non-spike TCR breadth. Substantial post-vaccination breadth of spike-specific CD8+ and CD4+ T cell responses was reported.

This sequence originates from a person aged 18-65 years who received the Ad26.COV2.S COVID-19 vaccine or a placebo. The sequencing used peripheral blood, collected in a trial of Ad26.COV2.S vaccine versus placebo. The chain uses TRBV13 and TRBJ2-7; D unresolved. The CDR3 region has the DNA TGTGCCAGCAGCTACCGATCCGGCGTGGAGCAGTACTTC. Amino acid sequence: CASSYRSGVEQYF.